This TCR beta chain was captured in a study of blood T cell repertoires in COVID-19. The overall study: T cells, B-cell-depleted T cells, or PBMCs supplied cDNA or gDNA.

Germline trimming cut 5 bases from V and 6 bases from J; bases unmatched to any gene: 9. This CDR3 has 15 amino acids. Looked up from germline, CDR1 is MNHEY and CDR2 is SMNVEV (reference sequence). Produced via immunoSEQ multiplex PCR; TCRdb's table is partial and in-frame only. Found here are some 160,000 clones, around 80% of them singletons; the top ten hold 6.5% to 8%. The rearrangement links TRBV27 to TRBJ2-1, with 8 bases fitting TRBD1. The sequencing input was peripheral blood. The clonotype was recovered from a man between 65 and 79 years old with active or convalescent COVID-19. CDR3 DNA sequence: TGTGCCAGCAGTACTATACTCAGGGGGCGCAATGAGCAGTTCTTC. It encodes CASSTILRGRNEQFF.